Reported below is one T cell receptor (beta chain). Measured with immunoSEQ multiplex PCR; TCRdb has only the in-frame clones, and not every one. The profile shows over 85,000 clones, around 88% of them singletons. This sample was taken from a study of identifying expanded T cells in peripheral blood. V shed 4 bases and J shed 2 bases, with 13 bases lying between them. The CDR3 length is 15 residues. CDR1 and CDR2 from the germline V gene are SGHTA and FQGNSA. The TCR was taken from a person aged 18 to 69 in good health. The material sequenced was blood. The chain employs TRBV7-2 and TRBJ2-3; D call uncertain. This CDR3 is CASSSPLTFTDTQYF. Written as DNA, the CDR3 is TGTGCCAGCAGCTCCCCCTTGACATTCACAGATACGCAGTATTTT.